One T cell receptor beta chain is described in this entry. This entry belongs to a study of CD8 T cells in Susac syndrome. Study in general: Treatment status at blood draw for the Susac syndrome patients was therapy-naive, corticosteroids, or intravenous immunoglobulin alone.

V was shortened by 3 bases and J by 0 bases, with 8 bases between the two germline ends. CDR3 length equals 14 residues. Germline CDR1 reads MDHEN; CDR2 reads SYDVKM. After extraction with the RNeasy kit, roughly 0.5 to 1 ug of the RNA was reverse transcribed using random hexamers. With immunoSEQ multiplex PCR, TCR beta CDR3 was amplified across 54 Vbeta and 13 Jbeta. One entry per CDR3 protein results from TCRdb running MiXCR on the immunoSEQ multiplex PCR reads. The table has roughly 200,000 distinct CDR3 sequences, about 94% seen once; the top ten hold around 0.094%. Negative isolation yielded CD4+ and CD8+ T cells, and FACS enriched TEMRA cells.

The specimen sequenced was CD4+ T cells from PBMCs. The source of this sequence is a human donor with Susac syndrome. The genes are TRBV28 and TRBJ1-1; no clear D gene. CDR3 residues: CASSFAFVNTEAFF. Here the CDR3 DNA reads TGTGCCAGCAGTTTCGCTTTTGTGAACACTGAAGCTTTCTTT.